Below, 13 T cell receptor beta chains from the same sample are listed, as sequenced in a study of CD8+CD57+ T cells in acquired aplastic anemia. The template for TCR beta VDJ and CDR3 sequence profiling was genomic DNA. MiXCR, applied by TCRdb to the reads, yields one record per CDR3 protein. The data hold about 160,000 distinct CDR3 sequences, with 35% to 55% observed a single time. The sequencing sample was made of sorted CD4+, CD8+, or CD8+CD57+ T cells (not recorded which) from PBMCs. These receptors were collected from a human donor in good health.

This clonotype was detected a few times. The chain recombines TRBV2 with TRBJ2-7, with 10 bases that match TRBD2. Germline CDR1 and CDR2: SNHLY and FYNNEI. The length of the CDR3 is 14 residues. The trim removed 11 bases at V and 2 bases at J, leaving 9 bases unmatched. The CDR3 sequence is CAGRGLATTYEQYF. CDR3 coding DNA: TGTGCCGGGAGGGGACTAGCGACAACCTACGAGCAGTACTTC.

About this clonotype: Here the CDR3 omits its conserved ending phenylalanine or tryptophan, so a read error is the likely source. This rearrangement joins TRBV7-6 to TRBJ2-7, with D possibly TRBD2 on 6 matching bases. CDR3 length: 15 amino acids. In germline, CDR1 is SGHVS, CDR2 FNYEAQ. V lost 2 bases, J lost 4 bases, and 15 bases lay in between. In DNA, the CDR3 is TGTGCCAGCAGCTTACAAGGAGGGCAGGGATACGAGCAGTACTCC. Amino acid sequence: CASSLQGGQGYEQYS.

The genes are TRBV29-1 and TRBJ1-2; 7 bases are shared with TRBD1. Trimming at V came to 4 bases and at J to 5 bases, leaving 7 bases not matched to a gene. There are 13 residues in the CDR3. The V gene's germline CDR1 is SQVTM and CDR2 ANQGSEA. The CDR3 DNA reads as TGCAGCGTTGTCCCCTGGACAGGATATGGCTACACCTTC. Translation gives CSVVPWTGYGYTF.

The chain joins TRBV5-4 to TRBJ2-7, with TRBD2 matching over 8 bases. This CDR3 contains 12 residues. The germline V gene encodes CDR1 SGHNT and CDR2 YYREEE (reference sequence). V trimming: 0 bases; J trimming: 11 bases; junction bases outside the gene matches: 4. The CDR3 here is CASSLEQREKYF. The CDR3 nucleotides are TGTGCCAGCAGCTTGGAACAGCGGGAGAAGTACTTC.

Turning to this clonotype: A read error is possible here, since a much larger clone lies one base away. This chain joins TRBV19 and TRBJ1-5, with a possible D match to TRBD1 (5 bases). The CDR3 spans 16 residues. Germline loops: CDR1 LNHDA, CDR2 SQIVND (reference sequence). Between the trimmed V and J ends, which lost 5 bases and 2 bases, there was a span of 16 bases. The DNA of the CDR3 is TGTGCCAGTAGTCTTCAAAGGGGTGTGGGCAATCAGCCCCAGCATTTT. It codes for CASSLQRGVGNQPQHF.

This clonotype was observed many times. The V and J genes are TRBV5-6 and TRBJ1-2, with 7 nucleotides matching TRBD1. V trimming: 4 bases; J trimming: 8 bases; junction bases outside the gene matches: 8. Germline loops: CDR1 SGHDT, CDR2 YYEEEE. CDR3 length: 13 residues. Written as DNA, the CDR3 is TGTGCCAGCAGCGACCTACAGGGGAACGGCTACACCTTC. Its protein is CASSDLQGNGYTF. Filled out from reference TRBV5-6 and TRBJ1-2, the complete variable domain reads DAGVTQSPTHLIKTRGQQVTLRCSPKSGHDTVSWYQQALGQGPQFIFQYYEEEERQRGNFPDRFSGHQFPNYSSELNVNALLLGDSALYLCASSDLQGNGYTFGSGTRLTVV.

This clonotype was picked up a small number of times. V usage is TRBV24-1 and J usage is TRBJ2-1, with no clear D. The CDR3 has 13 residues. CDR1 KGHDR and CDR2 SFDVKD come from the germline V gene. V gave up 3 bases and J gave up 7 bases, with 9 bases separating them. The CDR3 sequence is CATSDTDRNEQFF. The DNA for the CDR3 is TGTGCCACCAGTGATACGGACCGAAATGAGCAGTTCTTC.

This clonotype has only a few counts. The chain joins TRBV4-1 to TRBJ1-3, with a tentative D call TRBD1 (5 bases). Germline values: CDR1 MGHRA, CDR2 YSYEKL. The CDR3 runs to 15 residues. The ends were cut back, 0 bases at V and 1 base at J, with 7 bases in the middle. CDR3 DNA sequence: TGCGCCAGCAGCCAAGATTGGACATCTGGAAACACCATATATTTT. Translated, it gives CASSQDWTSGNTIYF.

The chain recombines TRBV5-1 with TRBJ2-2; tentative D call: TRBD2 (6 bases). CDR1 is SGHRS, CDR2 YFSETQ, per germline. This CDR3 has 18 residues. Trimming removed 3 bases at V and 2 bases at J, with 20 bases between. CDR3 nucleotide sequence: TGCGCCAGCAGCTCGGGCCTCGGGCGGGATTTTAACACCGGGGAGCTGTTTTTT. Its translation is CASSSGLGRDFNTGELFF. Supplemented by reference TRBV5-1 and TRBJ2-2, the full variable domain reads KAGVTQTPRYLIKTRGQQVTLSCSPISGHRSVSWYQQTPGQGLQFLFEYFSETQRNKGNFPGRFSGRQFSNSRSEMNVSTLELGDSALYLCASSSGLGRDFNTGELFFGEGSRLTVL.

The chain links TRBV24-1 to TRBJ1-2, with a tentative D call TRBD1 (6 bases). The V gene's germline CDR1 is KGHDR and CDR2 SFDVKD. The CDR3 sequence is 12 residues long. V was clipped by 4 bases and J by 7 bases, with 9 bases between them. The DNA for the CDR3 is TGTGCCACCAGTGACAGGGGCCTTGGCTACACCTTC. Its translation: CATSDRGLGYTF.

The chain joins TRBV12-3 or TRBV12-4 to TRBJ1-5; D ambiguous. The CDR3 has 14 amino acids. V shed 2 bases and J shed 6 bases, with 11 bases lying between them. The CDR3 reads CASSLMFTSQPQHF. CDR3 in DNA: TGTGCCAGCAGTTTAATGTTTACCTCTCAGCCCCAGCATTTT.

This sequence joins TRBV11-2 and TRBJ2-1, with D perhaps matching TRBD2 (6 bases). The CDR3 contains 15 residues. Trimming cost V 1 base and J 4 bases, with 11 bases left between them. The germline V gene encodes CDR1 SGHAT and CDR2 FQNNGV. The CDR3 region is CASSLGRGVYNEQFF. For the CDR3, the DNA is TGTGCCAGCAGCTTAGGACGCGGGGTATACAATGAGCAGTTCTTC.

The chain is built from TRBV3-1 and TRBJ2-1; the D gene is possibly TRBD2 (6 bases). Germline CDR1 reads LGHDT; CDR2 reads YNNKEL (reference sequence). The CDR3 consists of 16 residues. Trimming took 1 base from V and 2 from J, leaving 12 bases between them. The CDR3 sequence is CASSQVVAAPYNEQFF. The CDR3 bases are TGTGCCAGCAGCCAAGTGGTAGCGGCCCCCTACAATGAGCAGTTCTTC.